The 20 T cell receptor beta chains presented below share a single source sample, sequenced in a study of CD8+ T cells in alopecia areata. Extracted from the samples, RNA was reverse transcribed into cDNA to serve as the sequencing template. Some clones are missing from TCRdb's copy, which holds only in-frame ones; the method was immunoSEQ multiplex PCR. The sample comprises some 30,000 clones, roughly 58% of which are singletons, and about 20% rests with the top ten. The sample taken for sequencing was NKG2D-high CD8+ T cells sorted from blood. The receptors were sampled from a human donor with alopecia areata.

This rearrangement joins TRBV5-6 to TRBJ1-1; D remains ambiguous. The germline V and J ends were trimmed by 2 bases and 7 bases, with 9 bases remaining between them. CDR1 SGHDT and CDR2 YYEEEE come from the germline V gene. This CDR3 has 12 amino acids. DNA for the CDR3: TGTGCCAGCAGCTTCTTGGGGAATGAAGCTTTCTTT. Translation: CASSFLGNEAFF.

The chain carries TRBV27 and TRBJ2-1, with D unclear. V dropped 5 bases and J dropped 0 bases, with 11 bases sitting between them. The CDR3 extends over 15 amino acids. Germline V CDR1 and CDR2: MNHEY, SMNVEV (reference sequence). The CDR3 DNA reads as TGTGCCAGCAGTCCCGACGGTAGCTCCTACAATGAGCAGTTCTTC. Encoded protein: CASSPDGSSYNEQFF.

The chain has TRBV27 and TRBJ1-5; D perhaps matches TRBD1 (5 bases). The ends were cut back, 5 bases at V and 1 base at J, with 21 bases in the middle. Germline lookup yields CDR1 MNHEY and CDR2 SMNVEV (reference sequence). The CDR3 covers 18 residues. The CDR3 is CASSPLHEGLASNQPQHF. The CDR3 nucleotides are TGTGCCAGCAGTCCACTCCACGAGGGGCTAGCGAGCAATCAGCCCCAGCATTTT.

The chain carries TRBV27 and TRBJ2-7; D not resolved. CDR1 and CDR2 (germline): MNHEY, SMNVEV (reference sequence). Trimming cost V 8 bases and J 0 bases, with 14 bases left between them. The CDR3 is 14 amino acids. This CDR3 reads CASSIGTSSYEQYF. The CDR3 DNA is TGTGCCAGCTCCATTGGAACAAGCTCCTACGAGCAGTACTTC.

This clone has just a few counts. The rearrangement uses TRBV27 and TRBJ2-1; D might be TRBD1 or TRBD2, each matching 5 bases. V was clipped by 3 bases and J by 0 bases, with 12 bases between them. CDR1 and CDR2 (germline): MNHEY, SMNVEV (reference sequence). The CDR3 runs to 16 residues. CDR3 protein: CASSFGAGSSYNEQFF. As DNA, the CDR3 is TGTGCCAGCAGTTTCGGAGCAGGGAGCTCCTACAATGAGCAGTTCTTC.

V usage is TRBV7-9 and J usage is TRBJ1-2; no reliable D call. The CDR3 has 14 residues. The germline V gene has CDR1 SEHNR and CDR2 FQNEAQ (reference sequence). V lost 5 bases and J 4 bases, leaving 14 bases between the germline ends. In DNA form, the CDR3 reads TGTGCCAGCAGCCCCCTTACCGCAGGCTATGGCTACACCTTC. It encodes CASSPLTAGYGYTF.

CDR3 DNA: TGTGCCAGCAGCTCTCCCCTGAGGGGACCTTACGACGAGCAGTACTTC. Translation: CASSSPLRGPYDEQYF. This rearrangement joins TRBV7-9 to TRBJ2-7; D could derive from TRBD1 or TRBD2 (5 bases each). This CDR3 has 16 amino acids. The germline V gene encodes CDR1 SEHNR and CDR2 FQNEAQ (reference sequence). V lost 4 bases and J 5 bases, leaving 21 bases between the germline ends.

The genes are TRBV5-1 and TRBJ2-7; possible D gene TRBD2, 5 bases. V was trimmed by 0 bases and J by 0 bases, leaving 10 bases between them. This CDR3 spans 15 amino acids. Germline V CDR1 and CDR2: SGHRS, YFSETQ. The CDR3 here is CASSLVPSGSYEQYF. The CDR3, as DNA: TGCGCCAGCAGCTTGGTTCCCAGCGGCTCCTACGAGCAGTACTTC.

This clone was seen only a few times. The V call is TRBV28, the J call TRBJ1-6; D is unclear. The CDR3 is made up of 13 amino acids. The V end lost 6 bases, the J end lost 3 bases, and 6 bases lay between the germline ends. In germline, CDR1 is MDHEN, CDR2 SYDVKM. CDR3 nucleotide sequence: TGTGCCAGCAGCTACATCTATAATTCACCCCTCCACTTT. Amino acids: CASSYIYNSPLHF.

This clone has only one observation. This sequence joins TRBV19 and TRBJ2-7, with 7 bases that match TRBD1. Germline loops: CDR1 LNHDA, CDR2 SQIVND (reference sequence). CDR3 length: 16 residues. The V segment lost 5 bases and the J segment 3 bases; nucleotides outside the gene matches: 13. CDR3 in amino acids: CASSAIRDSRFYEQYF. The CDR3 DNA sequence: TGTGCCAGTAGTGCCATCCGGGACAGTCGCTTCTACGAGCAGTACTTC.

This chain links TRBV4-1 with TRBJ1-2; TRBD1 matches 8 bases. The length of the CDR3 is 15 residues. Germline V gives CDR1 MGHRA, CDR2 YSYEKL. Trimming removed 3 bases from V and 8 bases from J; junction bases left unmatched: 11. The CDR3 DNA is TGCGCCAGCAGCCACGCCCGGCAGGGGGCTGAAGGCTACACCTTC. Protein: CASSHARQGAEGYTF.

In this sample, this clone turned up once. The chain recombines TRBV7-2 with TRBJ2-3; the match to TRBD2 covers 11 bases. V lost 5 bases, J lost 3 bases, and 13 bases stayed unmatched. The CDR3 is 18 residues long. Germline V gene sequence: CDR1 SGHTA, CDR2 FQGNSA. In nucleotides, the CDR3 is TGTGCCAGCAGCATTAGTCCCCCTAGCGGGGGGATAACAGATACGCAGTATTTT. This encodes CASSISPPSGGITDTQYF.

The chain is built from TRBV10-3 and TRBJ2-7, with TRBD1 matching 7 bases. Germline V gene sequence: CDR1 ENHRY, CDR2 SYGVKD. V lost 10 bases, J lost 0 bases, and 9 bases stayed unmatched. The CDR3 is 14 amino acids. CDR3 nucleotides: TGTGCCACAATCGGGACAGACAGCTCCTACGAGCAGTACTTC. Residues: CATIGTDSSYEQYF.

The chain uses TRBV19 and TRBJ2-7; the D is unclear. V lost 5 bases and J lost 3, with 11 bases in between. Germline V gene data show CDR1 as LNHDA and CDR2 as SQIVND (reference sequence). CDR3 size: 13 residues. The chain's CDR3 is CASSPGSHYEQYF. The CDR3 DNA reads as TGTGCCAGTAGTCCGGGTTCCCACTACGAGCAGTACTTC.

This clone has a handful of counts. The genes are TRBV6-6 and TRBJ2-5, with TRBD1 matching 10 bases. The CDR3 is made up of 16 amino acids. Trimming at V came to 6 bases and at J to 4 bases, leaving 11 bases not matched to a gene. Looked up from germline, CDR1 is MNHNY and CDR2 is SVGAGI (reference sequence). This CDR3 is CASRNSGQGDGETQYF. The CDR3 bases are TGTGCCAGCAGGAACTCTGGACAGGGGGATGGAGAGACCCAGTACTTC.

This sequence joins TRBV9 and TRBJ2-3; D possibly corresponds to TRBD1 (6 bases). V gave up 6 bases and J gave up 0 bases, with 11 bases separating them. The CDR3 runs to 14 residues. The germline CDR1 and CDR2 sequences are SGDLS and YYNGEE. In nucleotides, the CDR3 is TGTGCCAGCAATCAGGGGTATAGCACAGATACGCAGTATTTT. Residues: CASNQGYSTDTQYF. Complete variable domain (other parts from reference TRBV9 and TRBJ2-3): DSGVTQTPKHLITATGQRVTLRCSPRSGDLSVYWYQQSLDQGLQFLIQYYNGEERAKGNILERFSAQQFPDLHSELNLSSLELGDSALYFCASNQGYSTDTQYFGPGTRLTVL.

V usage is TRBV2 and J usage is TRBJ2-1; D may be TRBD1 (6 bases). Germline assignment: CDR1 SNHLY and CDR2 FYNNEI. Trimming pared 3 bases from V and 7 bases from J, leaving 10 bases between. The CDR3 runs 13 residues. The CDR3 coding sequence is TGTGCCAGCAGTGATCAGGGGCTGAATGAGCAGTTCTTC. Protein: CASSDQGLNEQFF.

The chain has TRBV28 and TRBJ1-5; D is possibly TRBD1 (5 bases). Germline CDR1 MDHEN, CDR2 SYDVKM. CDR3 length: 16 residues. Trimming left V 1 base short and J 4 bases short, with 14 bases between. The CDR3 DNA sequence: TGTGCCAGCAGTTTATCGGATTTTTGGGGGAATCAGCCCCAGCATTTT. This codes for CASSLSDFWGNQPQHF.

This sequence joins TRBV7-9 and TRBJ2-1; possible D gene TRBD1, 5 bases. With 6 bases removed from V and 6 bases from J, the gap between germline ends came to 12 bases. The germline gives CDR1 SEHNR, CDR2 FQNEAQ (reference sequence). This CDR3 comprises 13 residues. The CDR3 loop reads CASSYPGSNEQFF. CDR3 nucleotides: TGTGCCAGCAGTTACCCAGGGTCCAATGAGCAGTTCTTC.

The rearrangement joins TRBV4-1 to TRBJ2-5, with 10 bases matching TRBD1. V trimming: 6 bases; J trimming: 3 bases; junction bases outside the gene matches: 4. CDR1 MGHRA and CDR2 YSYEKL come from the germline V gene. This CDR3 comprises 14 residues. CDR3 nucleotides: TGCGCCAGCAGACCGACAGGGGGCAAAGAGACCCAGTACTTC. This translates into CASRPTGGKETQYF.